The entry below gives a single T cell receptor (beta chain) sequence along with its context. Its target is unknown. The entry originates in a study of T-cell reconstitution after alpha-beta-depleted transplantation in children. Findings of the study overall: Several hundred expanded graft clones reportedly supplied alpha-beta T cells about two months after transplant. Most T-cell counts and diversity one year after the transplant came from T cells that were newly produced.

This CDR3 is 20 amino acids long. Germline-derived CDR1 and CDR2 are SGHTA and FQGNSA. V lost 0 bases and J lost 3; bases outside the gene matches: 12. Unique molecular identifiers were incorporated during preparation of the TCRbeta library. TCRdb fed the PCR reads into MiXCR, producing one record per CDR3 protein. The repertoire holds 900,000 or so distinct CDR3 sequences, about 15% seen once, with around 5.3% in the top ten. This sequence was found in a male patient aged 10-17 years who had a stem cell transplant for acute lymphoblastic leukemia, so the T cells may come from the graft donor. The sequencing here drew on PBMCs, mostly from graft donor cells, taken 360 days after TCRalphabeta/CD19-depleted stem cell transplant. The chain recombines TRBV7-2 with TRBJ2-4; TRBD2 aligns across 12 bases. CDR3 bases: TGTGCCAGCAGCTTAGCGCCGCTAGCGGGAGGGTATCGAATCAAAAACATTCAGTACTTC. Translation gives CASSLAPLAGGYRIKNIQYF. The variable domain in full, completed from reference TRBV7-2 and TRBJ2-4, reads GAGVSQSPSNKVTEKGKDVELRCDPISGHTALYWYRQSLGQGLEFLIYFQGNSAPDKSGLPSDRFSAERTGGSVSTLTIQRTQQEDSAVYLCASSLAPLAGGYRIKNIQYFGAGTRLSVL.